This TCR beta chain was obtained from a study of blood T cell repertoires in COVID-19. Background on the study: Whether acute or convalescent, the COVID-19 samples came from the United States, Italy and Spain.

V lost 7 bases and J lost 8, with 17 bases in between. CDR3 length: 12 amino acids. Germline V CDR1 and CDR2: SQVTM, ANQGSEA. TCRdb's table, derived via immunoSEQ multiplex PCR, lists solely in-frame clones and lacks some. In the table there are about 280,000 clones, 87% of which are singletons. Cohort allocation depended upon clinical history that participants reported. All recovered Cohort 3 donors got two negative PCRs, got clearance, or saw symptom resolution. This TCR was recovered from a woman aged 40 to 55 who had recovered from COVID-19. The sequenced sample was PBMCs or T cells enriched from blood (not recorded which). The V call is TRBV29-1, the J call TRBJ1-1; maybe TRBD1 (5 bases). CDR3 residues: CSAYWGDREAFF. The CDR3 DNA reads as TGCAGCGCTTATTGGGGGGATAGGGAAGCTTTCTTT.